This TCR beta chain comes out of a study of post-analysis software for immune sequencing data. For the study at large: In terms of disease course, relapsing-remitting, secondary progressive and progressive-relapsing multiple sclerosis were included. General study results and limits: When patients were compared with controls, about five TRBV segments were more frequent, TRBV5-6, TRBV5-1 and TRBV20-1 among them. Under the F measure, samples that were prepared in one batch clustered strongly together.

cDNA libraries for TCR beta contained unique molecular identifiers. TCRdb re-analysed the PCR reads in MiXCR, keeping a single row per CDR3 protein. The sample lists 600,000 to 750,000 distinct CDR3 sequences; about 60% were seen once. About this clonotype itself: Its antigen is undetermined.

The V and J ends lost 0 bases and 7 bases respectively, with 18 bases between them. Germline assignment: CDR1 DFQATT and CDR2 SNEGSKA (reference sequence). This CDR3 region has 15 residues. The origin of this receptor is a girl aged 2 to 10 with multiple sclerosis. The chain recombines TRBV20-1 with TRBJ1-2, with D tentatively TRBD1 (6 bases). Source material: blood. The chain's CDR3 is CSARDLSPGVFGYTF. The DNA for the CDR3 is TGCAGTGCTAGAGATCTCTCCCCAGGGGTATTTGGCTACACCTTC.